Listed below are T cell receptor beta chains from one sample, sequenced in a study of T-cell memory formation after mild COVID-19. TCRdb ran MiXCR on the 5' RACE reads and lists one entry per CDR3 protein. The table records 280,000 or so distinct CDR3 sequences, over 7% of them present only once. Sample: PBMCs or a T cell subset sorted from them (not recorded which). These receptor sequences come from a man aged 18 to 29 who had mild COVID-19 (a few samples of this study predate the infection). Cell type and time point are not known. Both conserved end residues are part of each CDR3. The D gene is left open where the match is weak. Only part of the rows carry a size: once, few, many, or a class if the clone is expanded.

clone size	D gene	J gene	V gene	CDR3 protein	CDR3 DNA
many	NA	TRBJ2-3	TRBV7-2	CASSPGAGADTQYF	TGTGCCAGCAGTCCGGGGGCAGGGGCAGATACGCAGTATTTT
few	TRBD1	TRBJ2-1	TRBV24-1	CATSVPGTGLNEQFF	TGTGCCACCAGTGTCCCCGGGACAGGGCTTAATGAGCAGTTCTTC
NA	NA	TRBJ2-5	TRBV5-1	CASNHKSAEETQYF	TGCGCCAGCAATCATAAGTCGGCAGAAGAGACCCAGTACTTC
few	NA	TRBJ1-4	TRBV4-1	CASSRRGQLNEKLFF	TGCGCCAGCAGCCGGAGGGGACAACTTAATGAAAAACTGTTTTTT
NA	NA	TRBJ2-7	TRBV5-4	CASSLEGGDYEQYF	TGTGCCAGCAGCTTGGAGGGAGGTGACTACGAGCAGTACTTC
few	TRBD2	TRBJ2-5	TRBV7-6	CASSLAVAGDQETQYF	TGTGCCAGCAGCTTAGCGGTAGCGGGGGACCAAGAGACCCAGTACTTC
many	NA	TRBJ2-5	TRBV7-6	CASSLALRVGKETQYF	TGTGCCAGCAGCTTAGCGCTAAGGGTAGGAAAAGAGACCCAGTACTTC
few	NA	TRBJ1-2	TRBV7-6	CASSKGPNRPNGYTF	TGTGCCAGCAGCAAGGGACCGAACAGACCTAATGGCTACACCTTC
many	NA	TRBJ2-2	TRBV6-6	CASSRETDRGTGELFF	TGTGCCAGCAGCCGGGAGACAGACCGGGGCACCGGGGAGCTGTTTTTT
few	NA	TRBJ1-2	TRBV6-5	CASSYWGVGYTF	TGTGCCAGCAGTTACTGGGGGGTTGGCTACACCTTC
NA	TRBD2	TRBJ2-3	TRBV5-1	CASSHHRTSGDTDTQYF	TGCGCCAGCAGCCACCACCGGACTAGCGGGGACACAGATACGCAGTATTTT
NA	NA	TRBJ2-5	TRBV7-2	CASRSPGLKETQYF	TGTGCCAGCAGGTCCCCGGGACTCAAAGAGACCCAGTACTTC
NA	TRBD2	TRBJ2-1	TRBV5-6	CASQASGGVSGRWQFF	TGTGCCAGCCAGGCTAGCGGGGGCGTAAGTGGGCGGTGGCAGTTCTTC
many	TRBD2	TRBJ2-3	TRBV2	CASSEWASGGDTQYF	TGTGCCAGCAGTGAATGGGCTAGCGGGGGAGATACGCAGTATTTT
many	NA	TRBJ1-1	TRBV6-5	CASTAQGALVTFF	TGTGCCAGCACCGCACAGGGTGCTTTGGTGACTTTCTTT
few	NA	TRBJ1-3	TRBV7-8	CASSFGGAYSGNTIYF	TGTGCCAGCAGCTTTGGAGGGGCTTACTCTGGAAACACCATATATTTT
few	TRBD2	TRBJ2-1	TRBV7-2	CASSLQVWAGGPNEQFF	TGTGCCAGCAGCTTACAGGTTTGGGCGGGGGGGCCCAATGAGCAGTTCTTC
many	TRBD1	TRBJ2-1	TRBV7-2	CASNQVPGQLALWGNEQFF	TGTGCCAGCAACCAAGTACCGGGACAGCTTGCCCTGTGGGGCAATGAGCAGTTCTTC
few	TRBD2	TRBJ2-1	TRBV25-1	CASRTSGGASEQFF	TGTGCCTCCCGGACTAGCGGGGGGGCGAGTGAGCAGTTCTTC
few	NA	TRBJ2-3	TRBV10-3	CAISLWGTDTQYF	TGTGCCATCAGTTTATGGGGCACAGATACGCAGTATTTT
few	NA	TRBJ1-1	TRBV5-1	CASSQAPRAGGTEAFF	TGCGCCAGCAGCCAAGCTCCCAGGGCCGGTGGGACTGAAGCTTTCTTT
few	NA	TRBJ1-1	TRBV18	CASSPLGLSTEAFF	TGTGCCAGCTCACCGTTGGGGCTGAGCACTGAAGCTTTCTTT
NA	NA	TRBJ1-4	TRBV28	CASRGGQTATNEKLFF	TGTGCCAGCAGGGGAGGACAGACTGCAACTAATGAAAAACTGTTTTTT
few	NA	TRBJ2-1	TRBV6-4	CASSGQNYNEQFF	TGTGCCAGCAGCGGACAGAACTACAATGAGCAGTTCTTC